This T cell receptor beta chain was obtained from a study of blood T cell repertoires in COVID-19. Study context: Acute and convalescent COVID-19 samples came from the United States, Italy and Spain.

Authors' methods: Amplification from reference gene primers served as the basis for estimated nucleated cell counts. Profiled with immunoSEQ multiplex PCR; TCRdb holds only in-frame clones, not every one. V, J and clone size are taken as reported in that table, and D and trimming were inferred from the DNA itself. The sample yields approximately 90,000 clones, 84% seen once. This CDR3 comprises 17 residues. The V segment lost 4 bases and the J segment 7 bases; nucleotides outside the gene matches: 17. Looked up from germline, CDR1 is SGHTA and CDR2 is FQGNSA. This sequence originates from a man aged 55 to 70 with acute or convalescent COVID-19. Sequences were obtained from peripheral blood. The chain joins TRBV7-2 to TRBJ2-5; 8 bases agree with TRBD2. Written as DNA, the CDR3 is TGTGCCAGCAGCTCCCCGGCCCGGGGGGGCTGGGGGGGGACCCAGTACTTC. Encoded protein: CASSSPARGGWGGTQYF.